This T cell receptor beta chain was documented in a study of cytomegalovirus exposure and HLA in healthy donors. The CDR3 runs to 15 residues. From germline, CDR1 is SGHDT and CDR2 YYEEEE. With V trimmed by 1 base and J by 4 bases, 4 bases remained unmatched. This clone showed up just a few times. Its antigen is currently unknown. Study-level findings and limits: Clonal expansion was found to be greater in HLA-associated TCR beta chains than in equally common others in a later analysis. CMV antigen specificity was confirmed in vitro for a few CMV-associated chains. Available immune exposure information was restricted to CMV serostatus only.

13 Jbeta primers and 60 Vbeta primers were used for the PCR. Some clones are missing from TCRdb's copy, which holds only in-frame ones; the method was immunoSEQ multiplex PCR. The top ten hold 2.9% of the sample, which has 63,000 or so clones, around four fifths seen once. V and J are TRBV5-6 and TRBJ2-2, with 7 bases fitting TRBD2. The clonotype comes from a woman between 25 and 40 years old in good health and CMV-seronegative. The sequenced material came from PBMCs. The CDR3 region is CASSLSGRVTGELFF. CDR3 in DNA: TGTGCCAGCAGCTTGTCAGGGAGGGTCACCGGGGAGCTGTTTTTT.